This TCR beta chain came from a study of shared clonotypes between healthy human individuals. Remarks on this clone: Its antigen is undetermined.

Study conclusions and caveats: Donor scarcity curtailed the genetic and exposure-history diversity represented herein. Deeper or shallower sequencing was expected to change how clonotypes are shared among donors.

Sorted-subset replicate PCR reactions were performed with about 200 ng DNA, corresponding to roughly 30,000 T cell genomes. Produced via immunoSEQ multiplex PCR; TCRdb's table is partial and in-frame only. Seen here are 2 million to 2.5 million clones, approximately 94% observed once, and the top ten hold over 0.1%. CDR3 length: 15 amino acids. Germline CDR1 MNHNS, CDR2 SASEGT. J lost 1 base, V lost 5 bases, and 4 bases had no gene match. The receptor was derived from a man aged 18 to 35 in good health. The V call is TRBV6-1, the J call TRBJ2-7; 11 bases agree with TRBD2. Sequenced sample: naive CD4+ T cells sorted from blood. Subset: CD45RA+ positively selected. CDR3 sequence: CASSPSGGISYEQYF. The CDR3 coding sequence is TGTGCCAGCAGTCCTAGCGGGGGGATTTCCTACGAGCAGTACTTC.